Following are 8 T cell receptor beta chains from one sample sequenced in a study of shared T cell receptors in the human thymus (dated by TCRdb to about 2021). Library construction relied on the immunoSEQ multiplex PCR assay. In TCRdb, the immuneACCESS table is reduced to in-frame sequences with V and J assigned. These tables do not hold every clone; where another copy was compared, an unresolved V gene accounts for under half, and the others remain unexplained. The sample contains fewer than 700,000 clones, more than 75% of them found a single time. The leading ten clones occupy around 0.0099% of the sample. The same data also contributed to another study, on human thymus T cells.

Sequenced: thymocytes. These receptors were taken from a boy in the first two years of life with a congenital heart defect. Donor details come from another sample of the same person, matched by shared clones.

The chain combines TRBV7-9 with TRBJ2-2, with a tentative D call TRBD1 (5 bases). Germline V lookup: CDR1 SEHNR, CDR2 FQNEAQ (reference sequence). The length of the CDR3 is 14 residues. The V end lost 1 base, the J end lost 7 bases, and 10 bases lay between the germline ends. This chain's CDR3 is CASSLEQELGELFF. The DNA of the CDR3 is TGTGCCAGCAGCTTAGAACAGGAACTCGGGGAGCTGTTTTTT.

The chain is built from TRBV7-9 and TRBJ2-6; TRBD1 is a possible D gene (6 bases). The CDR3 totals 15 residues. Trimming left V 3 bases short and J 4 bases short, with 10 bases between. Germline-derived CDR1 and CDR2 are SEHNR and FQNEAQ (reference sequence). The CDR3 DNA sequence: TGTGCCAGCAGCTTGGCAGGGGCCGGGGCCAACGTCCTGACTTTC. Its translation is CASSLAGAGANVLTF.

The chain has TRBV28 and TRBJ2-1; TRBD2 is a possible D gene (6 bases). Trimming stripped 3 bases from V and 3 bases from J, with 18 bases between. Germline assignment: CDR1 MDHEN and CDR2 SYDVKM. The CDR3 consists of 17 residues. The CDR3 nucleotides read TGTGCCAGCAGTTTGCCCCTCCGGGAGTTCCTCTACAATGAGCAGTTCTTC. Its translation: CASSLPLREFLYNEQFF. Full variable domain (remainder filled in from reference TRBV28 and TRBJ2-1): DVKVTQSSRYLVKRTGEKVFLECVQDMDHENMFWYRQDPGLGLRLIYFSYDVKMKEKGDIPEGYSVSREKKERFSLILESASTNQTSMYLCASSLPLREFLYNEQFFGPGTRLTVL.

The chain has TRBV12-5 and TRBJ1-5, with 8 nucleotides matching TRBD1. Germline assignment: CDR1 LGHNT and CDR2 FRNRAP. The CDR3 has 12 amino acids. Unmatched junction bases numbered 4, after V lost 11 bases and J lost 4 bases. CDR3 protein: CAQGAGNQPQHF. The DNA of the CDR3 is TGTGCTCAGGGGGCGGGGAATCAGCCCCAGCATTTT.

This chain connects TRBV2 to TRBJ2-1; 14 bases line up with TRBD2. J was trimmed by 4 bases and V by 1 base; bases with no gene match: 9. This CDR3 has 19 amino acids. CDR1 and CDR2 (germline): SNHLY, FYNNEI. CDR3 loop: CASSEEVTSGRAEYNEQFF. The CDR3 DNA reads TGTGCCAGCAGTGAAGAGGTGACTAGCGGGAGGGCCGAGTACAATGAGCAGTTCTTC.

The chain employs TRBV10-2 and TRBJ2-1, with TRBD2 matching 8 bases. The CDR3 consists of 15 residues. J gave up 3 bases and V 3 bases, and 4 bases lay outside the gene matches. Germline CDR1 reads WSHSY; CDR2 reads SAAADI. DNA of the CDR3: TGCGCCAGCAGTGATACTAGCGGAGTCTACAATGAGCAGTTCTTC. Amino acid sequence: CASSDTSGVYNEQFF.

The chain links TRBV4-2 to TRBJ2-7; 10 bases fit TRBD1. Germline V gene lookup returns CDR1 LGHNA and CDR2 YNFKEQ. The CDR3 covers 16 residues. J was trimmed by 4 bases and V by 4 bases; bases with no gene match: 10. This chain's CDR3 is CASSPAGRQGAYEQYF. The CDR3 DNA reads TGTGCCAGCAGCCCCGCAGGCCGACAGGGGGCTTACGAGCAGTACTTC.

The chain recombines TRBV27 with TRBJ2-6; 7 bases align to TRBD1. The length of the CDR3 is 18 residues. CDR1 is MNHEY and CDR2 is SMNVEV in the germline V gene (reference sequence). Germline trimming cut 3 bases from V and 0 bases from J; bases unmatched to any gene: 8. In nucleotides, the CDR3 is TGTGCCAGCAGTTTGGGGACAGCCCATACCTCTGGGGCCAACGTCCTGACTTTC. Its protein is CASSLGTAHTSGANVLTF.